This TCR beta chain was retrieved from a study of neurological immune-mediated disorders. General study points: The absence of any CDR3 amino acid sequence shared by expanded clones across subjects suggests that repertoires were private in all groups.

A 10-nucleotide random UMI tagged transcripts in template-switch 5'RACE cDNA synthesis. MiXCR, applied by TCRdb to the 5' RACE reads, yields one record per CDR3 protein. Of 53,000 or so distinct CDR3 sequences in the sample, about 8% were seen once. Comments on this clonotype: The antigen is undetermined.

In germline, CDR1 is SGHRS, CDR2 YFSETQ. The CDR3 is 17 residues long. Trimming stripped 0 bases from V and 0 bases from J, with 14 bases between. The time point denotes: longitudinal time-point 3. This receptor was obtained from a woman in her thirties or forties in good health. This chain joins TRBV5-1 and TRBJ2-3, with D maybe TRBD2 (7 bases). Sequences were obtained from PBMCs. As DNA, the CDR3 is TGCGCCAGCAGCTTGGTGAGGGGGGGGCTGAGCACAGATACGCAGTATTTT. It translates to CASSLVRGGLSTDTQYF.